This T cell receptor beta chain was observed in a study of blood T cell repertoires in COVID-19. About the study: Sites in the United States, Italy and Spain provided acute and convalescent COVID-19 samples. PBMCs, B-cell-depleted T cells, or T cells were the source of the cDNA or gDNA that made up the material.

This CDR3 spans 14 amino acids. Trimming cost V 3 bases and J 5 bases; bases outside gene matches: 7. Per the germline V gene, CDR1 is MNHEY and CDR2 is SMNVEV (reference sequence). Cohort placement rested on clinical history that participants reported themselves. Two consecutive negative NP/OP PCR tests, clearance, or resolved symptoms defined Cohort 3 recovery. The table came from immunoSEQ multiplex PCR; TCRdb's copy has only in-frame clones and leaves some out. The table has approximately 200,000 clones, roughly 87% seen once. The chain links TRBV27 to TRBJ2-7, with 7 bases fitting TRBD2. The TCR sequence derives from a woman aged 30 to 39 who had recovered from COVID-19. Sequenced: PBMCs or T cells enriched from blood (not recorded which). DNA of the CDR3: TGTGCCAGCAGTTTCCTGACTAGCTCGGACGAGCAGTACTTC. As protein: CASSFLTSSDEQYF.